The clone carrying this T cell receptor beta chain was observed once. The entry originates in a study of control samples from healthy donors and cancer patients. Measured with immunoSEQ multiplex PCR; TCRdb has only the in-frame clones, and not every one. The sample lists more than 140,000 clones; 94% were seen once. Germline V lookup: CDR1 SGDLS, CDR2 YYNGEE. This CDR3 spans 15 amino acids. V lost 2 bases and J lost 5, with 16 bases in between. Sequencing was performed on blood. The V call is TRBV9, the J call TRBJ2-5, with a weak D call TRBD1 (6 bases). This receptor was obtained from a man aged 40-49 years in good health. CDR3 in DNA: TGTGCCAGCAGCGTCACGGGAAACAGGGTGGAGACCCAGTACTTC. It yields the protein CASSVTGNRVETQYF.